A single sample is the source of the 31 T cell receptor beta chains below, sequenced in a study of blood T cell repertoires in COVID-19 (dated by TCRdb to 2020 to 2021). The library relied on the immunoSEQ multiplex PCR assay. The source is immuneACCESS, and TCRdb retained only in-frame sequences with V and J called. Part of the clones is not carried over; for the studies checked, unresolved V genes explain less than half of this, and the remainder is unexplained. The sample table shows about 100,000 clones, and around 88% are seen once. Around 5% of the sample is in the top ten clones. The specimen was peripheral blood. The receptors stem from a human donor in a cohort sampled during active COVID-19.

This clone was counted once. The chain is built from TRBV28 and TRBJ2-3; TRBD2 agrees at 8 bases. The CDR3 has 14 amino acids. J was trimmed by 6 bases and V by 8 bases; bases with no gene match: 10. CDR1 MDHEN and CDR2 SYDVKM come from the germline V gene. CDR3 sequence: CASSGGTGTDTQYF. In DNA form, the CDR3 reads TGTGCCAGCTCGGGAGGGACCGGGACGGATACGCAGTATTTT.

This clone has just one count. The chain joins TRBV7-8 to TRBJ2-7, with D tentatively TRBD2 (6 bases). Per the germline V gene, CDR1 is SGHVS and CDR2 is FQNEAQ. The CDR3 consists of 15 residues. Trimming pared 5 bases from V and 2 bases from J, leaving 16 bases between. CDR3 nucleotide sequence: TGTGCCAGCAGCAACGGACGGGACTCTACCTACGAGCAGTACTTC. It encodes CASSNGRDSTYEQYF.

The V gene is TRBV4-2, the J gene TRBJ2-7, with TRBD2 matching 9 bases. This CDR3 contains 16 residues. With 3 bases clipped from V and 1 base from J, the junction kept 7 bases outside the gene matches. CDR1 is LGHNA, CDR2 YNFKEQ, per germline. The CDR3 DNA follows: TGTGCCAGCAGCCAGGAAGCGGGAGGCGCATCCTACGAGCAGTACTTC. It translates to CASSQEAGGASYEQYF.

The chain joins TRBV7-6 to TRBJ1-1, with 9 positions matching TRBD1. The V and J ends lost 3 bases and 0 bases, in that order; junction bases with no gene match: 5. CDR1 SGHVS and CDR2 FNYEAQ come from the germline V gene. The CDR3 sequence is 16 residues long. CDR3 bases: TGTGCCAGCAGCTTGAGACAGGGGGGCCTGAACACTGAAGCTTTCTTT. Amino acids: CASSLRQGGLNTEAFF.

The V gene is TRBV27, the J gene TRBJ1-2, with D unresolved. CDR1 is MNHEY, CDR2 SMNVEV, per germline (reference sequence). This CDR3 has 14 amino acids. Trimming took off 4 bases at V and 8 bases at J, with 17 bases between the two ends. CDR3 nucleotides: TGTGCCAGCAGTTCCCCCGGGAGGGAGGACGGCTACACCTTC. This gives the protein CASSSPGREDGYTF.

This clone came up a few times. This chain links TRBV28 with TRBJ2-5; 7 nucleotides line up with TRBD1. This CDR3 is 15 amino acids long. The germline gives CDR1 MDHEN, CDR2 SYDVKM. The V and J ends lost 5 bases and 2 bases, in that order; junction bases with no gene match: 8. The CDR3 coding sequence is TGTGCCAGCAGTCCTATGGGACAGACACAAGAGACCCAGTACTTC. Its protein product is CASSPMGQTQETQYF.

This clone has just one count. The chain recombines TRBV7-2 with TRBJ2-5; maybe TRBD1 (6 bases). Germline-derived CDR1 and CDR2 are SGHTA and FQGNSA. V lost 2 bases, J lost 5 bases, and 15 bases lay in between. The CDR3 runs to 15 residues. The CDR3 DNA sequence: TGTGCCAGCAGCTTAAATGGTCAGGGGTCGGAGACCCAGTACTTC. Amino acid sequence: CASSLNGQGSETQYF.

V usage is TRBV28 and J usage is TRBJ2-5; 8 nucleotides agree with TRBD2. With 5 bases clipped from V and 1 base from J, the junction kept 6 bases outside the gene matches. The CDR3 extends over 15 amino acids. CDR1 MDHEN and CDR2 SYDVKM come from the germline V gene. For the CDR3, the DNA is TGTGCCAGCAGTATTCCTGGACTAGCCCAAGAGACCCAGTACTTC. Translation gives CASSIPGLAQETQYF.

V usage is TRBV5-1 and J usage is TRBJ2-7, with D maybe TRBD2 (5 bases). The V gene lost 5 bases and the J gene lost 4 bases, with 13 bases spanning the gap. The CDR3 contains 13 residues. The germline V gene encodes CDR1 SGHRS and CDR2 YFSETQ. CDR3 amino acids: CASSRYEGYEQYF. Written as DNA, the CDR3 is TGCGCCAGCAGTAGATACGAGGGATACGAGCAGTACTTC.

The chain couples TRBV28 to TRBJ2-1, with 9 bases that match TRBD2. V dropped 11 bases and J dropped 12; count of bases not matched to a gene: 20. Germline CDR1 and CDR2: MDHEN and SYDVKM. CDR3 length: 15 residues. The CDR3 protein is CAHSKRGSSGIAQFF. The CDR3 nucleotides read TGTGCCCATTCTAAGAGGGGGTCTAGCGGGATTGCGCAGTTCTTC.

J is TRBJ2-5 and V is TRBV5-6; the D gene is possibly TRBD2 (6 bases). The CDR3 covers 15 residues. Between the trimmed V and J ends, which lost 0 bases and 5 bases, there was a span of 14 bases. CDR1 is SGHDT and CDR2 is YYEEEE in the germline V gene. For the CDR3, the DNA is TGTGCCAGCAGCTTGGAAGCGGGCGGAGGGGAGACCCAGTACTTC. Translation: CASSLEAGGGETQYF.

The chain joins TRBV7-9 to TRBJ1-5; 8 nucleotides match TRBD1. The CDR3 consists of 14 residues. Germline values: CDR1 SEHNR, CDR2 FQNEAQ (reference sequence). V shed 8 bases, J shed 1 base, and the junction held 4 bases outside the gene matches. The CDR3 region has the DNA TGTGCCAGCGGAACAGGGGGGAGCAATCAGCCCCAGCATTTT. Residues: CASGTGGSNQPQHF.

This chain links TRBV9 with TRBJ1-4; D gene unclear. V lost 0 bases and J 7 bases, leaving 4 bases between the germline ends. This CDR3 comprises 12 residues. Germline CDR1 is SGDLS and CDR2 is YYNGEE. CDR3 amino acids: CASSVDSEKLFF. In DNA, the CDR3 is TGTGCCAGCAGCGTAGATAGTGAAAAACTGTTTTTT.

The CDR3 sequence is CASSLGSGGTYEQYF. DNA of the CDR3: TGTGCCAGCAGCTTAGGTAGCGGGGGCACCTACGAGCAGTACTTC. The V and J genes are TRBV11-2 and TRBJ2-7; TRBD2 matches at 9 bases. Germline trimming cut 1 base from V and 2 bases from J; bases unmatched to any gene: 3. Germline V gene sequence: CDR1 SGHAT, CDR2 FQNNGV. The CDR3 length is 15 residues.

The chain links TRBV2 to TRBJ1-4; a weak D match, TRBD1 (5 bases). Trimming left V 7 bases short and J 5 bases short, with 8 bases between. CDR1 SNHLY and CDR2 FYNNEI come from the germline V gene. This CDR3 spans 12 amino acids. The CDR3 is CASTGGNEKLFF. The CDR3 bases are TGTGCCAGCACCGGGGGGAATGAAAAACTGTTTTTT.

V gene TRBV28 combines with J gene TRBJ1-1; D not certain. The length of the CDR3 is 12 residues. CDR1 is MDHEN and CDR2 is SYDVKM in the germline V gene. Between the trimmed V and J ends, which lost 7 bases and 5 bases, there was a span of 11 bases. CDR3 nucleotide sequence: TGTGCCAGCAAAAGGACTGTTACTGAAGCTTTCTTT. Amino acid sequence: CASKRTVTEAFF.

The chain recombines TRBV11-2 with TRBJ1-1, with TRBD1 matching 9 bases. CDR3 length: 14 amino acids. Germline CDR1 and CDR2: SGHAT and FQNNGV. The V gene end was trimmed by 5 bases and the J gene end by 5 bases; junction bases not matched to a gene: 6. The CDR3 DNA reads as TGTGCCAGCAGCGTGACAGGGGGACGGACTGAAGCTTTCTTT. Translation: CASSVTGGRTEAFF.

DNA for the CDR3: TGTGCCAGCAGCTTTACAGGGTCTACCTACGAGCAGTACTTC. Translated, it gives CASSFTGSTYEQYF. The rearrangement uses TRBV7-9 and TRBJ2-7; tentatively, D is TRBD1 (6 bases). The CDR3 sequence is 14 residues long. The V and J ends lost 3 bases and 2 bases respectively, with 11 bases between them. Germline V lookup: CDR1 SEHNR, CDR2 FQNEAQ (reference sequence).

The rearrangement uses TRBV5-4 and TRBJ1-1; 7 nucleotides line up with TRBD1. CDR1 is SGHNT, CDR2 YYREEE, per germline (reference sequence). V lost 3 bases, J lost 3 bases, and 8 bases stayed unmatched. The CDR3 sequence is 15 residues long. CDR3 loop: CASSYGTEKYTEAFF. In DNA form, the CDR3 reads TGTGCCAGCAGCTACGGGACAGAAAAATACACTGAAGCTTTCTTT.

The chain employs TRBV19 and TRBJ1-2; D remains ambiguous. V was shortened by 4 bases and J by 6 bases, with 12 bases between the two germline ends. The CDR3 has 13 amino acids. Germline V lookup: CDR1 LNHDA, CDR2 SQIVND (reference sequence). CDR3 residues: CASSRTRRDGYTF. The CDR3 DNA is TGTGCCAGTAGTAGGACTCGAAGGGATGGCTACACCTTC.

The chain carries TRBV4-2 and TRBJ1-6, with 7 bases that match TRBD1. Trimming at V came to 0 bases and at J to 3 bases, leaving 5 bases not matched to a gene. Per germline, CDR1 LGHNA and CDR2 YNFKEQ. CDR3 size: 17 residues. CDR3 protein: CASSQETRDSYNSPLHF. CDR3 in DNA: TGTGCCAGCAGCCAAGAAACCAGGGACAGCTATAATTCACCCCTCCACTTT.

The gene calls are TRBV19 and TRBJ1-4; unclear D gene. CDR1 and CDR2 from the germline V gene are LNHDA and SQIVND (reference sequence). CDR3 length: 13 residues. V was trimmed by 8 bases and J by 7 bases, leaving 14 bases between them. Here the CDR3 DNA reads TGTGCCAGTGCCCGTTTCCGGGGTGAAAAACTGTTTTTT. Translation: CASARFRGEKLFF.

The CDR3 DNA sequence: TGTGCCAGCAGCCGCGGAGGGGGCTCACATAGCAATCAGCCCCAGCATTTT. Its protein product is CASSRGGGSHSNQPQHF. This chain joins TRBV5-5 and TRBJ1-5, with 7 bases that match TRBD1. The CDR3 is 17 residues long. The V segment lost 4 bases and the J segment 0 bases; nucleotides outside the gene matches: 10. The germline V gene encodes CDR1 SGHKS and CDR2 YYEKEE (reference sequence).

V and J are TRBV2 and TRBJ2-5; TRBD1 matches at 7 bases. Germline V gene data show CDR1 as SNHLY and CDR2 as FYNNEI. The CDR3 loop spans 14 amino acids. Unmatched junction bases numbered 10, after V lost 6 bases and J lost 6 bases. In DNA form, the CDR3 reads TGTGCCAGCAGGACAGGGTCATCGGGTAAGACCCAGTACTTC. Amino acids: CASRTGSSGKTQYF.

V usage is TRBV6-5 and J usage is TRBJ2-1, with D maybe TRBD2 (6 bases). V was pared by 2 bases and J by 7 bases, with 6 bases between. The CDR3 runs to 12 residues. CDR1 is MNHEY, CDR2 SVGAGI, per germline. CDR3 in DNA: TGTGCCAGCAGTTACGGGGGGAATGAGCAGTTCTTC. Protein product: CASSYGGNEQFF.

The V gene is TRBV7-8, the J gene TRBJ1-5; possible D gene TRBD1, 6 bases. Trimming took 4 bases from V and 0 from J, leaving 7 bases between them. The germline V gene encodes CDR1 SGHVS and CDR2 FQNEAQ. The CDR3 is 14 amino acids. The CDR3 here is CASSSQGSNQPQHF. DNA of the CDR3: TGTGCCAGCAGCTCACAGGGTAGCAATCAGCCCCAGCATTTT.

The chain uses TRBV28 and TRBJ2-1; D not resolved. V gave up 2 bases and J gave up 6 bases, with 5 bases separating them. From germline, CDR1 is MDHEN and CDR2 SYDVKM. This CDR3 contains 12 residues. The CDR3 is CASSLVRNEQFF. Written as DNA, the CDR3 is TGTGCCAGCAGTTTAGTTCGCAATGAGCAGTTCTTC.

The J gene is TRBJ1-5, the V gene TRBV19; 10 bases agree with TRBD1. Losses at the gene ends were 3 bases for V and 3 bases for J; bases not matched to a gene: 2. Germline CDR1 is LNHDA and CDR2 is SQIVND (reference sequence). The CDR3 runs 15 residues. As DNA, the CDR3 is TGTGCCAGTAGTATCGGGACAGGGGTCAATCAGCCCCAGCATTTT. Encoded protein: CASSIGTGVNQPQHF.

This clone occurred once. The chain has TRBV4-3 and TRBJ1-2; 8 bases match TRBD1. The V gene end was trimmed by 0 bases and the J gene end by 5 bases; junction bases not matched to a gene: 8. The CDR3 consists of 16 residues. Germline assignment: CDR1 LGHNA and CDR2 YSLEER. The CDR3 region is CASSQDSGDRSYGYTF. The DNA for the CDR3 is TGCGCCAGCAGCCAAGATTCGGGGGACAGGTCGTATGGCTACACCTTC.

The genes are TRBV10-3 and TRBJ2-1; maybe TRBD2 (7 bases). The CDR3 is made up of 13 amino acids. From germline, CDR1 is ENHRY and CDR2 SYGVKD. The V and J ends lost 11 bases and 5 bases respectively, with 16 bases between them. In nucleotides, the CDR3 is TGTGCCTCGGGGGGCGATCGAAACAATGAGCAGTTCTTC. Translated: CASGGDRNNEQFF.

The chain employs TRBV6-2 or TRBV6-3 and TRBJ2-3, with 9 bases lining up with TRBD2. Trimming at V came to 5 bases and at J to 4 bases, leaving 10 bases not matched to a gene. CDR1 MNHEY and CDR2 SVGEGT come from the germline V gene. The CDR3 extends over 16 amino acids. CDR3 sequence reads: CASSQLGAGGPDTQYF. CDR3 DNA: TGTGCCAGCAGTCAGCTTGGCGCGGGAGGGCCAGATACGCAGTATTTT.